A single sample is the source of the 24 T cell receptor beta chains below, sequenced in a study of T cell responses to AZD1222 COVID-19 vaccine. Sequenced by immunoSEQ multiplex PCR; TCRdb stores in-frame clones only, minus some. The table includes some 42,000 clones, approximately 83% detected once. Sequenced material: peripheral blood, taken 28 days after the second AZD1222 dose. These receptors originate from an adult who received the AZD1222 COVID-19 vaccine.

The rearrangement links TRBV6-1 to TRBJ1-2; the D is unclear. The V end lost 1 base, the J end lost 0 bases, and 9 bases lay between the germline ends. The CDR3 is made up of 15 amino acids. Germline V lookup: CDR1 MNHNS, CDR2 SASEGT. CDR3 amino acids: CASSEEVGANYGYTF. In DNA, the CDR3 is TGTGCCAGCAGTGAAGAGGTCGGAGCTAACTATGGCTACACCTTC.

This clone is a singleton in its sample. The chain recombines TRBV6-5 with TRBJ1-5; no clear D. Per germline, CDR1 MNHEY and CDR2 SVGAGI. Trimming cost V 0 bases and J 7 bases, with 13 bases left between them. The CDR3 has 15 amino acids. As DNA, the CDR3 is TGTGCCAGCAGTTACTCGGGCAGTCCGGGACAGCCCCAGCATTTT. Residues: CASSYSGSPGQPQHF.

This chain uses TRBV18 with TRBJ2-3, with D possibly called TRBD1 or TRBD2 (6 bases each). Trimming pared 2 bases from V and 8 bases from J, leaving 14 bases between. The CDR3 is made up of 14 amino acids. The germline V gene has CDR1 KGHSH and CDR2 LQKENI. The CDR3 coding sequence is TGTGCCAGCTCACCATTTGAGGGGGGAAGTACGCAGTATTTT. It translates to CASSPFEGGSTQYF.

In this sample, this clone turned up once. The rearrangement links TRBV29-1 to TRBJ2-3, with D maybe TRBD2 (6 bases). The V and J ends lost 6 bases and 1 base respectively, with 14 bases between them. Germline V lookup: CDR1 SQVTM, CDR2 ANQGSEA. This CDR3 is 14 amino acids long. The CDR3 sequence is CSVRSGGRTDTQYF. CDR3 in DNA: TGCAGCGTAAGGTCCGGGGGTCGCACAGATACGCAGTATTTT.

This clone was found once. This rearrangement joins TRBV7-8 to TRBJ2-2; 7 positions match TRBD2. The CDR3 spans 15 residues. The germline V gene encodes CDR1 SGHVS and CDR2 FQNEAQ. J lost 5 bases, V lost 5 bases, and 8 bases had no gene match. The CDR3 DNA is TGTGCCAGCAGCCCTAGACTAGCTCAAACCGGGGAGCTGTTTTTT. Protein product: CASSPRLAQTGELFF.

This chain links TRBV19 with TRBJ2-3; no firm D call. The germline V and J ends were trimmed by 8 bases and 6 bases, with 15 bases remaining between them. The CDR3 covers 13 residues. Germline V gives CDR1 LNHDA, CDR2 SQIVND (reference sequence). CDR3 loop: CASRERVRDTQYF. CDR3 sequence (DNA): TGTGCCAGTCGAGAAAGGGTCAGGGATACGCAGTATTTT.

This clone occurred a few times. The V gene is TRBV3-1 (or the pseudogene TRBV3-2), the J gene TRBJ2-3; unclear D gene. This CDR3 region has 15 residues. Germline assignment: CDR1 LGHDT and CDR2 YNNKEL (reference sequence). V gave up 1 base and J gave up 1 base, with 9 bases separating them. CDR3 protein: CASSQGWVRTDTQYF. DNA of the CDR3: TGTGCCAGCAGCCAAGGATGGGTGCGCACAGATACGCAGTATTTT.

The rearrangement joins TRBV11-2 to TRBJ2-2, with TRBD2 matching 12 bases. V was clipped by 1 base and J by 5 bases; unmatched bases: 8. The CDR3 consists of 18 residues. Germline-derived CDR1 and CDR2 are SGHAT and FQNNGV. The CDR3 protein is CASSLALAGGPATGELFF. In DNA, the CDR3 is TGTGCCAGCAGCTTAGCCCTAGCGGGGGGGCCGGCGACCGGGGAGCTGTTTTTT.

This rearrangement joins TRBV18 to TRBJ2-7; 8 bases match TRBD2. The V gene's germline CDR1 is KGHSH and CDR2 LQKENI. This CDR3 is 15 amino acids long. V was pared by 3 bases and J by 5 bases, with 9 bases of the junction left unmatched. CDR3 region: CASSPGLVLRNEQYF. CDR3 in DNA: TGTGCCAGCTCACCGGGACTAGTTCTAAGGAACGAGCAGTACTTC.

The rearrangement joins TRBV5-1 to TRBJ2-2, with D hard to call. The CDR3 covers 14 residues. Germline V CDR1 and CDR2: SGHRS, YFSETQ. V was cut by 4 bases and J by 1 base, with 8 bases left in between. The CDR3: CASSLDLNTGELFF. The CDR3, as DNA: TGCGCCAGCAGCCTCGACCTGAACACCGGGGAGCTGTTTTTT.

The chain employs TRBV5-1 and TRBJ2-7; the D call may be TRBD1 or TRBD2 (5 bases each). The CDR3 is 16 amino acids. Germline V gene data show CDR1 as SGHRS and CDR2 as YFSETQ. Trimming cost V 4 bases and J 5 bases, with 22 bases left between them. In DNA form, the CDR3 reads TGCGCCAGCAGCGCATCCGGGACCGCTGAGGGAAACGAGCAGTACTTC. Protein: CASSASGTAEGNEQYF.

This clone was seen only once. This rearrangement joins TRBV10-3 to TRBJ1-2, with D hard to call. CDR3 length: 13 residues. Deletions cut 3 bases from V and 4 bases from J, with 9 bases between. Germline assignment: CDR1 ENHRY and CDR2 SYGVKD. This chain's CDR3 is CAISDLGTYGYTF. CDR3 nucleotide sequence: TGTGCCATCAGTGATTTGGGCACCTATGGCTACACCTTC.

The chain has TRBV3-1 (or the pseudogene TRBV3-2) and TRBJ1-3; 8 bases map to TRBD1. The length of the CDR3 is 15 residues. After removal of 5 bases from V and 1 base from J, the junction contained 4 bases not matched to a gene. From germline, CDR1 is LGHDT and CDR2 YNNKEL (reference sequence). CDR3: CASSNRDRSGNTIYF. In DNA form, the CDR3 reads TGTGCCAGCAGCAACCGGGACAGGTCTGGAAACACCATATATTTT.

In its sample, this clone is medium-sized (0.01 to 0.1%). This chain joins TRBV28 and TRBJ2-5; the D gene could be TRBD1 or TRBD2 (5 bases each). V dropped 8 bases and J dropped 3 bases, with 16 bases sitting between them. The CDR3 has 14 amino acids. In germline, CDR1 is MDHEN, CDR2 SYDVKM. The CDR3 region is CASLGWGSEETQYF. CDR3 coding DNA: TGTGCCAGCCTGGGGTGGGGGTCGGAAGAGACCCAGTACTTC.

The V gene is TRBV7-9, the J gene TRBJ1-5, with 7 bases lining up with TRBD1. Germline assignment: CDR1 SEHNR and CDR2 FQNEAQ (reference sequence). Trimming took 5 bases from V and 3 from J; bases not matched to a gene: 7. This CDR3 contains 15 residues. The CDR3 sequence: CASSEQGPVNQPQHF. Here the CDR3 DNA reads TGTGCCAGCAGCGAACAGGGGCCGGTCAATCAGCCCCAGCATTTT.

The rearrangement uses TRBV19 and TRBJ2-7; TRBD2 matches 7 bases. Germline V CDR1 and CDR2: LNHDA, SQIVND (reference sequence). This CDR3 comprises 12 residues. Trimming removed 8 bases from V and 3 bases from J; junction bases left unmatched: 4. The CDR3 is CASGRGDYEQYF. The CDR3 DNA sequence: TGTGCCAGTGGGAGGGGAGACTACGAGCAGTACTTC.

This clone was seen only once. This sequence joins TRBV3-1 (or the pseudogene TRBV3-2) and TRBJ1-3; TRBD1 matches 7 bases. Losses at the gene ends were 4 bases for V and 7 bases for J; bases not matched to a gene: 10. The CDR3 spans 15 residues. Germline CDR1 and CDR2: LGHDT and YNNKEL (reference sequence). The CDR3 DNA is TGTGCCAGCAGCCCCGGACAGGCTCGGGGTAACACCATATATTTT. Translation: CASSPGQARGNTIYF.

The DNA of the CDR3 is TGTGCCAGCAGCGTAGACTTGCGGGGGGGACTCACAGATACGCAGTATTTT. It codes for CASSVDLRGGLTDTQYF. V is TRBV9 and J is TRBJ2-3, with TRBD2 matching 9 bases. Germline lookup yields CDR1 SGDLS and CDR2 YYNGEE. The CDR3 has 17 residues. The V segment lost 0 bases and the J segment 2 bases; nucleotides outside the gene matches: 7.

The CDR3 loop reads CASSSWTGGNSPLHF. As DNA, the CDR3 is TGTGCCAGCAGCTCGTGGACAGGGGGAAATTCACCCCTCCACTTT. The gene calls are TRBV5-8 and TRBJ1-6, with TRBD1 identical over 10 bases. Germline assignment: CDR1 SGHTS and CDR2 YDEGEE. V gave up 3 bases and J gave up 7 bases; unmatched junction bases: 4. The CDR3 covers 15 residues. Full variable domain (remainder filled in from reference TRBV5-8 and TRBJ1-6): EAGVTQSPTHLIKTRGQQATLRCSPISGHTSVYWYQQALGLGLQFLLWYDEGEERNRGNFPPRFSGRQFPNYSSELNVNALELEDSALYLCASSSWTGGNSPLHFGNGTRLTVT.

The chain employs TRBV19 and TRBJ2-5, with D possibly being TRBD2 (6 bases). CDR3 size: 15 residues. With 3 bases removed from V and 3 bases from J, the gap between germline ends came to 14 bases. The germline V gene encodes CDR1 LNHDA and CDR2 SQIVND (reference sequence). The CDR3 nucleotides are TGTGCCAGTAGTATCTTTACAGCGGGTAAAGAGACCCAGTACTTC. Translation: CASSIFTAGKETQYF.

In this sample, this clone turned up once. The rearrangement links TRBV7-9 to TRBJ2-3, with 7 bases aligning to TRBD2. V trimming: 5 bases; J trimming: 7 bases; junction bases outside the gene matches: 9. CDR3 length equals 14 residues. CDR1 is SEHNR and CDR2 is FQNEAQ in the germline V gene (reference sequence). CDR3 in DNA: TGTGCCAGCAGCCTGGGGCAGGGAGGGAATACGCAGTATTTT. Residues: CASSLGQGGNTQYF.

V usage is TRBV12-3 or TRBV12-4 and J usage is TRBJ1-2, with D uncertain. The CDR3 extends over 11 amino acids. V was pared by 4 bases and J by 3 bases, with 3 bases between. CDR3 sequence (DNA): TGTGCCAGCAGTTCCGACTATGGCTACACCTTC. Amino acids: CASSSDYGYTF.

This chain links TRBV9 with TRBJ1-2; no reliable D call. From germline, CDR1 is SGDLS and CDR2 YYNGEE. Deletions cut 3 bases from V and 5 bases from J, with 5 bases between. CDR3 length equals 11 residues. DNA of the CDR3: TGTGCCAGCAGCGATAGTTATGGCTACACCTTC. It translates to CASSDSYGYTF.

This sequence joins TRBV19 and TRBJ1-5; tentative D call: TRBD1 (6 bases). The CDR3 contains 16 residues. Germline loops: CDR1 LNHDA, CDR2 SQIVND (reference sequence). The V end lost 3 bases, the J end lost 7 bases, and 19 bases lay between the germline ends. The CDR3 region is CASSILPGVGVQPQHF. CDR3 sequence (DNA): TGTGCCAGTAGTATCCTCCCAGGGGTGGGTGTGCAGCCCCAGCATTTT.